This T cell receptor beta chain appears in the sequencing data of a study of control samples from healthy donors and cancer patients. Germline V gene sequence: CDR1 SEHNR, CDR2 FQNEAQ (reference sequence). V was clipped by 3 bases and J by 5 bases, with 5 bases between them. This CDR3 has 12 residues. Produced via immunoSEQ multiplex PCR; TCRdb's table is partial and in-frame only. In the table there are 88,000 or so clones, about 93% of which are singletons. The origin of this receptor is a woman between 18 and 29 years old in good health. Sequencing was done on a sample of blood. This chain joins TRBV7-9 and TRBJ2-1, with D hard to call. The CDR3 sequence: CASSLKHNEQFF. The CDR3 DNA reads as TGTGCCAGCAGCTTGAAACACAATGAGCAGTTCTTC.